These 22 T cell receptor beta chains were sequenced from one sample in a study of blood T cell repertoires in COVID-19. Data came from immunoSEQ multiplex PCR; TCRdb stores just in-frame clones and leaves some out. The repertoire holds under 300,000 clones, around 86% seen once, with 0.94% in the top ten. Sequenced material: peripheral blood. The receptors were gathered from a middle-aged woman who had recovered from COVID-19.

V is TRBV30 and J is TRBJ2-1; D may be TRBD2 (6 bases). Trimming shortened V by 2 bases and J by 8 bases, and 10 bases separated the two germline ends. The CDR3 has 12 residues. CDR1 is GTSNPN, CDR2 SVGIG, per germline (reference sequence). CDR3 bases: TGTGCCTGGAGTTCTCTAGCGTATGAGCAGTTCTTC. It is translated as CAWSSLAYEQFF.

This chain connects TRBV7-9 to TRBJ2-7, with 8 bases identical to TRBD1. V gave up 10 bases and J gave up 6 bases; unmatched junction bases: 14. In germline, CDR1 is SEHNR, CDR2 FQNEAQ (reference sequence). The CDR3 is 14 amino acids. This chain's CDR3 is CATERQGAKLEQYF. The CDR3 nucleotides are TGTGCCACCGAACGGCAGGGGGCGAAGCTCGAGCAGTACTTC.

This clone was seen only once. V and J are TRBV6-4 and TRBJ1-5, with D unclear. CDR3 length equals 16 residues. Per the germline V gene, CDR1 is MRHNA and CDR2 is SNTAGT. The V and J ends lost 6 bases and 7 bases respectively, with 22 bases between them. The CDR3 sequence is CASRRVHGETYQPQHF. The CDR3 coding sequence is TGTGCCAGCAGACGGGTTCACGGGGAAACGTACCAGCCCCAGCATTTT.

V gene TRBV5-4 combines with J gene TRBJ2-7; D is ambiguous. Germline V gene lookup returns CDR1 SGHNT and CDR2 YYREEE (reference sequence). V lost 1 base and J 3 bases, leaving 8 bases between the germline ends. CDR3 size: 13 residues. CDR3 DNA: TGTGCCAGCAGCTTGTTTAACAGCTACGAGCAGTACTTC. Amino acid sequence: CASSLFNSYEQYF.

There are a few counts of this clone. V gene TRBV7-2 combines with J gene TRBJ2-7; 9 bases map to TRBD2. Germline V CDR1 and CDR2: SGHTA, FQGNSA. V was clipped by 1 base and J by 0 bases; unmatched bases: 1. The CDR3 is 15 amino acids. CDR3: CASSLGTSVSYEQYF. The DNA for the CDR3 is TGTGCCAGCAGCTTAGGGACTAGCGTCTCCTACGAGCAGTACTTC.

The chain employs TRBV2 and TRBJ1-5, with D possibly matching TRBD1 (6 bases). The CDR3 is 14 residues long. Germline V gives CDR1 SNHLY, CDR2 FYNNEI. V shed 4 bases and J shed 5 bases, with 12 bases lying between them. The CDR3 is CASSVDSDYQPQHF. The DNA for the CDR3 is TGTGCCAGCAGTGTGGACAGTGATTATCAGCCCCAGCATTTT.

The genes are TRBV19 and TRBJ2-5; TRBD1 is a possible D gene (5 bases). This CDR3 comprises 16 residues. Germline V CDR1 and CDR2: LNHDA, SQIVND (reference sequence). The V gene lost 0 bases and the J gene lost 4 bases, with 15 bases spanning the gap. For the CDR3, the DNA is TGTGCCAGTAGTATAGATGGATGGCAGGGCTCAGAGACCCAGTACTTC. This translates into CASSIDGWQGSETQYF.

V gene TRBV14 combines with J gene TRBJ2-1, with 7 nucleotides matching TRBD2. This CDR3 contains 19 residues. From germline, CDR1 is SGHDN and CDR2 FVKESK. The V segment lost 1 base and the J segment 3 bases; nucleotides outside the gene matches: 15. CDR3 protein: CASSQGRGRGSTSYNEQFF. CDR3 DNA sequence: TGTGCCAGCAGCCAAGGACGTGGTCGCGGGAGTACAAGCTACAATGAGCAGTTCTTC.

The CDR3 loop is CASSYGQGGEKLFF. The CDR3 DNA sequence: TGTGCCAGCAGTTACGGGCAGGGAGGGGAAAAACTGTTTTTT. This chain links TRBV6-5 with TRBJ1-4; the D gene is possibly TRBD1 (5 bases). This CDR3 comprises 14 residues. Trimming removed 2 bases at V and 8 bases at J, with 12 bases between. Germline lookup yields CDR1 MNHEY and CDR2 SVGAGI.

CDR3 region: CASSPLTGGDTQYF. CDR3 bases: TGTGCCAGCAGTCCCTTAACGGGAGGGGATACGCAGTATTTT. This sequence joins TRBV2 and TRBJ2-3; 8 bases are shared with TRBD2. This CDR3 has 14 residues. J was trimmed by 6 bases and V by 5 bases; bases with no gene match: 7. Germline CDR1 and CDR2: SNHLY and FYNNEI.

The chain uses TRBV5-1 and TRBJ1-1; D perhaps matches TRBD1 (6 bases). V gave up 2 bases and J gave up 4 bases, with 12 bases separating them. The CDR3 has 14 residues. The germline gives CDR1 SGHRS, CDR2 YFSETQ. Here the CDR3 DNA reads TGCGCCAGCAGCTTTCAGGGGAGGGGCACTGAAGCTTTCTTT. It encodes CASSFQGRGTEAFF.

The chain recombines TRBV6-1 with TRBJ2-1; 11 nucleotides align to TRBD2. Germline CDR1 and CDR2: MNHNS and SASEGT. The CDR3 runs 19 residues. V lost 2 bases and J lost 0; bases outside the gene matches: 9. The CDR3 here is CASSEWPSGRTSSYNEQFF. In DNA, the CDR3 is TGTGCCAGCAGTGAATGGCCTAGCGGGAGGACTAGCTCCTACAATGAGCAGTTCTTC.

The rearrangement uses TRBV7-2 and TRBJ1-1; no clear D. Deletions cut 0 bases from V and 4 bases from J, with 9 bases between. The CDR3 contains 14 residues. The germline V gene encodes CDR1 SGHTA and CDR2 FQGNSA. CDR3 protein: CASSLARMSTEAFF. The DNA of the CDR3 is TGTGCCAGCAGCTTAGCCCGCATGAGCACTGAAGCTTTCTTT.

The V and J genes are TRBV28 and TRBJ2-7, with 11 bases matching TRBD2. Germline-derived CDR1 and CDR2 are MDHEN and SYDVKM. The CDR3 is 16 residues long. J gave up 4 bases and V 3 bases, and 8 bases lay outside the gene matches. The CDR3 region is CASSLIAGGLGYEQYF. The CDR3 nucleotides read TGTGCCAGCAGTTTGATAGCGGGAGGGCTTGGATACGAGCAGTACTTC. Combining the CDR3 with reference TRBV28 and TRBJ2-7 gives the whole variable domain DVKVTQSSRYLVKRTGEKVFLECVQDMDHENMFWYRQDPGLGLRLIYFSYDVKMKEKGDIPEGYSVSREKKERFSLILESASTNQTSMYLCASSLIAGGLGYEQYFGPGTRLTVT.

This chain links TRBV6-6 with TRBJ1-5; 9 bases fit TRBD1. The junction had 10 bases not matched to a gene; V was cut back by 11 bases and J by 5 bases. CDR1 and CDR2 from the germline V gene are MNHNY and SVGAGI (reference sequence). The CDR3 runs 14 residues. DNA for the CDR3: TGTGCCTCAAATACGCGGACAGGGGATCAGCCCCAGCATTTT. Its translation: CASNTRTGDQPQHF.

This chain joins TRBV24-1 and TRBJ2-7; 11 nucleotides agree with TRBD2. Germline CDR1 KGHDR, CDR2 SFDVKD. The CDR3 covers 15 residues. Trimming took 4 bases from V and 0 from J; bases not matched to a gene: 1. The CDR3 bases are TGTGCCACCAGTGAGACTAGCGGGGACTCCTACGAGCAGTACTTC. It yields the protein CATSETSGDSYEQYF.

The chain carries TRBV27 and TRBJ2-7; the match to TRBD1 covers 11 bases. In germline, CDR1 is MNHEY, CDR2 SMNVEV (reference sequence). The CDR3 consists of 16 residues. V trimming: 2 bases; J trimming: 0 bases; junction bases outside the gene matches: 3. For the CDR3, the DNA is TGTGCCAGCAGTTTAGGGACAGGGGGTTTCTCCTACGAGCAGTACTTC. This encodes CASSLGTGGFSYEQYF.

The gene calls are TRBV6-1 and TRBJ2-3, with 9 bases aligning to TRBD2. The CDR3 is made up of 17 amino acids. J gave up 5 bases and V 2 bases, and 11 bases lay outside the gene matches. Germline CDR1 and CDR2: MNHNS and SASEGT. CDR3: CASSESAAGGPGDTQYF. The CDR3 DNA is TGTGCCAGCAGTGAATCTGCGGCGGGAGGGCCTGGAGATACGCAGTATTTT.

V gene TRBV25-1 combines with J gene TRBJ1-1, with D hard to call. V was shortened by 0 bases and J by 6 bases, with 5 bases between the two germline ends. The CDR3 has 12 amino acids. Germline V gene sequence: CDR1 MGHDK, CDR2 SYGVNS. CDR3 sequence (DNA): TGTGCCAGCAGTGAATACGGAGCTGAAGCTTTCTTT. It encodes CASSEYGAEAFF.

The chain is built from TRBV7-8 and TRBJ1-6; 7 bases align to TRBD1. This CDR3 comprises 17 residues. Germline trimming cut 1 base from V and 5 bases from J; bases unmatched to any gene: 8. Germline V gives CDR1 SGHVS, CDR2 FQNEAQ. The CDR3 sequence: CASSLDHGTADNSPLHF. Written as DNA, the CDR3 is TGTGCCAGCAGCTTAGACCACGGGACAGCGGATAATTCACCCCTCCACTTT.

The rearrangement joins TRBV3-1 (or the pseudogene TRBV3-2) to TRBJ2-7; D remains ambiguous. Per germline, CDR1 LGHDT and CDR2 YNNKEL (reference sequence). Trimming stripped 0 bases from V and 4 bases from J, with 7 bases between. This CDR3 has 13 amino acids. The CDR3 region is CASSQELAYEQYF. The CDR3 coding sequence is TGTGCCAGCAGCCAAGAGTTAGCATACGAGCAGTACTTC.

This chain connects TRBV6-5 to TRBJ2-5; 12 nucleotides match TRBD2. CDR1 and CDR2 (germline): MNHEY, SVGAGI. The CDR3 runs to 15 residues. V lost 4 bases and J lost 5; bases outside the gene matches: 5. The CDR3 bases are TGTGCCAGCAGTTCACTAGCGGGAGGCGGGGAGACCCAGTACTTC. Protein: CASSSLAGGGETQYF.